The source of this TCR beta chain is a study of blood T cell repertoires in COVID-19 (dated by TCRdb to 2020 to 2022). At the level of the whole study: The collaborator samples originated in the United States, Italy and Spain and spanned the acute and convalescent phases of COVID-19. The sample metadata nearly always contained a de-identified subject ID, COVID-19 status, age in years and sex. The dataset comprised deeply sampled blood TCRbeta repertoires from subjects exposed to, actively infected with, or recovered from COVID-19. The material from the prospective study consisted of cDNA or gDNA derived from T cells, B-cell-depleted T cells, or PBMCs. The samples were drawn from two sources: the first 160 participants of the ongoing ImmuneRACE study, and approximately 1,300 subjects contributed by 6 global collaborators. The repertoires were made available in a free public database intended to serve as a resource for research on the immune response to SARS-CoV-2. HLA class I and class II types, where available, came from metadata supplied by the sample provider rather than from assay-based typing. Study-level results and caveats: Clinical and demographic metadata were provided uncurated, with the amount varying by source and participant.

Each collaborating institution followed its own protocols to collect whole blood in K2EDTA tubes. For TCRbeta analysis, collaborator samples were shipped as frozen whole blood, as isolated PBMCs, or as DNA extracted from either sample type. The immunoSEQ Assay, a bias-controlled multiplex PCR, was used to amplify TCRbeta CDR3 regions from genomic DNA. As for the original processing: The number of nucleated cells in each sample was estimated from the amplification of reference gene primers within the assay. Sequence reads were collapsed and filtered to measure the absolute abundance of every unique TCRbeta CDR3 rearrangement. Productive Simpson clonality was computed per sample as the square root of Simpson's diversity index over productive rearrangements. TCRdb took this table from immuneACCESS and kept in-frame rearrangements with V and J called. Such tables lack part of the clones; where checked against another copy, unresolved V genes explain under half of the gap, and the rest is unexplained. D and trimming were read from the DNA, whereas the V and J calls and clone size are those reported in that table. The sample yields some 250,000 clones; roughly nine tenths were counted once. The ten largest clones add up to 6.2% of the sample.

Spanning cysteine to phenylalanine, the CDR3 consists of 15 amino acids. The kept DNA is CDR3 alone, 45 bases in frame from the first base. The CDR1 and CDR2 encoded by the germline V gene are SGHTA and FQGNSA. V loses 5 bases at its end and J loses 3 bases; junction bases beyond the gene matches: 6. Turning to this clone: Its recognized antigen is unknown. No quality values exist for individual bases; no much larger clone is one base distant.

This clonotype was obtained from a man in his fifties or sixties with acute or convalescent COVID-19. The V and J segments used are TRBV7-2 and TRBJ1-3, with 8 middle bases fitting TRBD1. The sample consisted of peripheral blood. In nucleotide form, the sequence is TGTGCCAGCAGCCTCAGGGGGCTACATGGAAACACCATATATTTT. Translated, this is CASSLRGLHGNTIYF. Extended through the reference TRBV7-2 and TRBJ1-3 proteins, this CDR3 yields the full variable domain: GAGVSQSPSNKVTEKGKDVELRCDPISGHTALYWYRQSLGQGLEFLIYFQGNSAPDKSGLPSDRFSAERTGGSVSTLTIQRTQQEDSAVYLCASSLRGLHGNTIYFGEGSWLTVV.